This T cell receptor beta chain derives from a study of TIL therapy for anti-PD-1-resistant metastatic lung cancer. For the study at large: By whole-exome sequencing, median non-synonymous tumor mutation burden was roughly 1.6 mutations per megabase. Study results and limitations: This highly selected cohort may not generalize to typical lung cancer patients.

A remark on this clone: Its antigen is currently unknown.

V lost 4 bases and J lost 4; bases outside the gene matches: 3. This CDR3 spans 14 amino acids. Germline V gene data show CDR1 as KGHSH and CDR2 as LQKENI. This was the immunoSEQ v3 assay. Libraries were sequenced to approximately 2 million read pairs (survey) or roughly 5-6.5 million (deep). Generated by immunoSEQ multiplex PCR, the TCRdb table keeps only in-frame clones and is missing some. Of around 21,000 clones listed, about 70% are singletons. Time point denoted: pre-treatment sample, taken before nivolumab and TIL therapy. This material consisted of blood, taken at baseline. The receptor comes from a person between 25 and 79 years old with non-small cell lung cancer. This chain uses TRBV18 with TRBJ1-4, with TRBD1 matching over 7 bases. This chain's CDR3 is CASSQGAGNEKLFF. Written as DNA, the CDR3 is TGTGCCAGCTCACAGGGGGCCGGTAATGAAAAACTGTTTTTT.